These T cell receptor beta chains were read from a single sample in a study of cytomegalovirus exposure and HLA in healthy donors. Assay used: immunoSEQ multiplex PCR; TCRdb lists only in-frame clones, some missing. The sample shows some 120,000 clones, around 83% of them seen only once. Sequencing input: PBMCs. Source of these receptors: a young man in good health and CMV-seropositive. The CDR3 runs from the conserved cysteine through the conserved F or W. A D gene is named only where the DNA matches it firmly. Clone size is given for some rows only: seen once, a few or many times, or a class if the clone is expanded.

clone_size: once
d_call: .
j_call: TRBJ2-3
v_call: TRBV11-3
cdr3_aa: CASSILEGGTDTQYF
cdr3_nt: TGTGCCAGCAGTATATTAGAGGGGGGCACAGATACGCAGTATTTT

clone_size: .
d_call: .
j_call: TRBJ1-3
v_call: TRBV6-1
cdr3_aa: CASSLLGDGNTIYF
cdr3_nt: TGTGCCAGCAGTTTACTCGGGGATGGAAACACCATATATTTT

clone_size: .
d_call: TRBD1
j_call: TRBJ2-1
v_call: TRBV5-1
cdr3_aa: CASSGDRALVHEQFF
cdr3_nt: TGCGCCAGCAGCGGGGACAGGGCTCTCGTCCATGAGCAGTTCTTC

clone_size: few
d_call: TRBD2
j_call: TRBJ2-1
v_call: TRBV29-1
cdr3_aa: CSVELAGYNEQFF
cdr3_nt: TGCAGCGTTGAGTTAGCGGGATACAATGAGCAGTTCTTC

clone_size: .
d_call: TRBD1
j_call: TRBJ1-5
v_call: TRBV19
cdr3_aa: CASSIDRADQPQHF
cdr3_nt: TGTGCCAGTAGTATTGACAGGGCAGATCAGCCCCAGCATTTT

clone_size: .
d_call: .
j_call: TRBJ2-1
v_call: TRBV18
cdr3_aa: CASSLLASSYNEQFF
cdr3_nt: TGTGCCAGCTCACTCTTAGCGAGCTCCTACAATGAGCAGTTCTTC

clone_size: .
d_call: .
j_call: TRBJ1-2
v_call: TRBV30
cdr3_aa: CAWSRDRPYGYTF
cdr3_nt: TGTGCCTGGAGTCGTGACAGGCCCTATGGCTACACCTTC

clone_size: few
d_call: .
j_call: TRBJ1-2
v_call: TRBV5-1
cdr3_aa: CASSLEWQGQIYGYTF
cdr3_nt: TGCGCCAGCAGCTTGGAATGGCAGGGGCAAATCTATGGCTACACCTTC

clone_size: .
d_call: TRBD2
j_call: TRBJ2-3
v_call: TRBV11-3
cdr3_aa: CASSSGLAGGTDTQYF
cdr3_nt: TGTGCCAGCAGCTCGGGACTAGCGGGGGGCACAGATACGCAGTATTTT

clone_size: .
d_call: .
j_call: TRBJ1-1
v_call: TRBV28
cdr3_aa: CASSFATGAEAFF
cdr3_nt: TGTGCCAGCAGTTTCGCGACAGGCGCTGAAGCTTTCTTT

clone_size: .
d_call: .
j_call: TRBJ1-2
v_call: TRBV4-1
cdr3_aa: CASSQDFQGRGYTF
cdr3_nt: TGCGCCAGCAGCCAAGACTTCCAGGGTCGAGGCTACACCTTC

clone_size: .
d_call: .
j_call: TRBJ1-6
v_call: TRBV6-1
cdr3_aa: CASSAGPSPLHF
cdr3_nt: TGTGCCAGCAGCGCGGGTCCTTCACCCCTCCACTTT

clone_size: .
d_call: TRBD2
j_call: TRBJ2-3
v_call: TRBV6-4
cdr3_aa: CATRERELSDTQYF
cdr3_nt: TGTGCCACCCGAGAGCGGGAGCTCTCAGATACGCAGTATTTT

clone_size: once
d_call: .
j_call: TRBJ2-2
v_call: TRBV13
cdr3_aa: CASSLGVDTGELFF
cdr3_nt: TGTGCCAGCAGCCTCGGGGTGGACACCGGGGAGCTGTTTTTT

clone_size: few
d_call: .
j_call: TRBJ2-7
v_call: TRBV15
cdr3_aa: CATSEGGDSYEQYF
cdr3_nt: TGTGCCACCAGCGAGGGGGGGGACTCCTACGAGCAGTACTTC

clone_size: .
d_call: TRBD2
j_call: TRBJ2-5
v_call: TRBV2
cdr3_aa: CASRTGLAGKTQYF
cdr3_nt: TGTGCCAGCAGGACAGGACTAGCGGGGAAGACCCAGTACTTC

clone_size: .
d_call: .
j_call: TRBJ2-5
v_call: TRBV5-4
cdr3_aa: CASSRDSLETQYF
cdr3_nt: TGTGCCAGCAGCCGGGACTCGCTCGAGACCCAGTACTTC

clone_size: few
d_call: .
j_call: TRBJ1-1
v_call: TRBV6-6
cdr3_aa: CASSLLRGLEAFF
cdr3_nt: TGTGCCAGCAGTCTCCTCAGGGGCCTTGAAGCTTTCTTT

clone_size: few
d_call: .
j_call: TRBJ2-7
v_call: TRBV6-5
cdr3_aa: CASTGDGYPTF
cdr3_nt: TGTGCCAGCACGGGGGACGGATATCCGACCTTC

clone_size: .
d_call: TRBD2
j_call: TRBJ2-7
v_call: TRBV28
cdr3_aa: CASSLRLAGHPYEQYF
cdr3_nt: TGTGCCAGCAGTTTAAGACTAGCGGGACACCCCTACGAGCAGTACTTC

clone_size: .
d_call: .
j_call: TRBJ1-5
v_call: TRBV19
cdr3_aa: CASSRLFGGGYNQPQHF
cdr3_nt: TGTGCCAGTAGTAGGTTGTTCGGGGGAGGGTACAATCAGCCCCAGCATTTT

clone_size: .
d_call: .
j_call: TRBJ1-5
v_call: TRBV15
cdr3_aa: CATSYLLDRENQPQHF
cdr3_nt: TGTGCCACCAGCTACCTTCTGGACAGAGAAAATCAGCCCCAGCATTTT

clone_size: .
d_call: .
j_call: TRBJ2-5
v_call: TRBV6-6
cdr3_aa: CASSYSGGLGETQYF
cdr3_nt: TGTGCCAGCAGTTACTCGGGAGGCCTAGGAGAGACCCAGTACTTC

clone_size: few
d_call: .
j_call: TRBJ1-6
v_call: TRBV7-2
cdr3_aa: CASSLTGALHF
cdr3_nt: TGTGCCAGCAGCTTGACAGGTGCCCTCCACTTT

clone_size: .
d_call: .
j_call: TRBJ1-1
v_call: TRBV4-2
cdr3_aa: CASSQPRPTGTEAFF
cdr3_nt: TGTGCCAGCAGCCAACCCCGGCCAACGGGCACTGAAGCTTTCTTT

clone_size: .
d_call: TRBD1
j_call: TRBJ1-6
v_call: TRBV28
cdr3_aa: CASAFSGDRATSPLHF
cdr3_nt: TGTGCCAGCGCATTCTCAGGGGACAGGGCGACTTCACCCCTCCACTTT

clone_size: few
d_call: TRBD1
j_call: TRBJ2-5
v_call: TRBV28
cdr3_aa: CASVRQGQETQYF
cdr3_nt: TGTGCCAGCGTAAGACAGGGACAAGAGACCCAGTACTTC

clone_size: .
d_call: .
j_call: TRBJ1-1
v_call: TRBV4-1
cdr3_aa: CASSGGRTEAFF
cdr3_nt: TGCGCCAGCAGTGGGGGGAGAACTGAAGCTTTCTTT

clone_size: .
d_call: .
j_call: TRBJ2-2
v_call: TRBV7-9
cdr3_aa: CASSRDDNAGELFF
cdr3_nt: TGTGCCAGCAGCCGTGATGACAATGCCGGGGAGCTGTTTTTT

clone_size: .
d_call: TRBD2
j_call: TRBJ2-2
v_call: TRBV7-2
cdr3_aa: CASSLVLAGPGELFF
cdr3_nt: TGTGCCAGCAGCTTAGTGCTAGCGGGGCCCGGGGAGCTGTTTTTT

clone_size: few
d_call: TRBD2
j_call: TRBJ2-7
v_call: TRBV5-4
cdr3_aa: CASSLELRGGAYEQYF
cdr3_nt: TGTGCCAGCAGCTTGGAATTGCGCGGGGGTGCCTACGAGCAGTACTTC

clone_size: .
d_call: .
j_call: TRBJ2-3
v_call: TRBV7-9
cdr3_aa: CASSLASGWVTDTQYF
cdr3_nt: TGTGCCAGCAGCTTAGCGTCGGGGTGGGTCACAGATACGCAGTATTTT

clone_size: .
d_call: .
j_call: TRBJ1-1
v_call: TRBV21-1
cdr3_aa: CASSATGTENAEAFF
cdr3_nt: TGTGCCAGCAGCGCAACCGGGACAGAGAACGCTGAAGCTTTCTTT

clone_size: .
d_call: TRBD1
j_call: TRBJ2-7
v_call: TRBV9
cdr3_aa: CASSARGTGFYEQYF
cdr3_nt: TGTGCCAGCAGCGCCCGGGGGACAGGGTTCTACGAGCAGTACTTC

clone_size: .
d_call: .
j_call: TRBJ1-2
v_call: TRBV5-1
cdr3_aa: CASSSSVGGFRIGYTF
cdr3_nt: TGCGCCAGCAGCTCGTCGGTAGGAGGGTTTCGTATTGGCTACACCTTC

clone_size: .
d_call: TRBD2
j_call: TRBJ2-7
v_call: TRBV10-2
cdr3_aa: CASTGGLAGAYEQYF
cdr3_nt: TGCGCCAGCACGGGGGGACTAGCGGGGGCGTACGAGCAGTACTTC

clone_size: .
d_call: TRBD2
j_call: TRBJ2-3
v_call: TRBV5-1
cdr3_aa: CASSLRRGAVDTQYF
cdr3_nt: TGCGCCAGCAGCTTGAGGCGGGGGGCCGTAGATACGCAGTATTTT

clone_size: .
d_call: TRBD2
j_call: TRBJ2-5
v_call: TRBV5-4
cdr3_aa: CASSRETSGSVETQYF
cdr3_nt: TGTGCCAGCAGCCGGGAGACTAGCGGGAGTGTGGAGACCCAGTACTTC

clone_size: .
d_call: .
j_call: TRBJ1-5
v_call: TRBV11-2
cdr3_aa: CASSLEAGQPQHF
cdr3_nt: TGTGCCAGCAGCTTAGAGGCGGGACAGCCCCAGCATTTT

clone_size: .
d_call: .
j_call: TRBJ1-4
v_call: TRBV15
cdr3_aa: CATSRDRSFNEKLFF
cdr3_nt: TGTGCCACCAGCAGAGACAGGTCCTTCAATGAAAAACTGTTTTTT

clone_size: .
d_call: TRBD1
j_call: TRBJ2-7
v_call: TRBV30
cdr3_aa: CAWSKLQGAYEQYF
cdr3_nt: TGTGCCTGGAGCAAATTACAGGGGGCCTACGAGCAGTACTTC

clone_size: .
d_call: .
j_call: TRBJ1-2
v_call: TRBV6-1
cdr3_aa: CASRQEDGYTF
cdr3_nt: TGTGCCAGCAGGCAAGAGGATGGCTACACCTTC

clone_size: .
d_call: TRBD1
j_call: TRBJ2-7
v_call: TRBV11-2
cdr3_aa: CASSQTDRFGYEQYF
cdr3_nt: TGTGCCAGCAGCCAAACGGACAGGTTCGGCTACGAGCAGTACTTC

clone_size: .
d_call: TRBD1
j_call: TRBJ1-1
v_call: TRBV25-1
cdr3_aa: CASMGTGGTEAFF
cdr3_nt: TGTGCCAGCATGGGGACAGGGGGCACTGAAGCTTTCTTT

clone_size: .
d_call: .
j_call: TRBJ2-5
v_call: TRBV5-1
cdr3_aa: CASGATQETQYF
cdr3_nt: TGCGCCAGCGGGGCGACCCAAGAGACCCAGTACTTC

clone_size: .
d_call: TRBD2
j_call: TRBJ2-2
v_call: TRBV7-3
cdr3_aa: CASSFVASGGTGELFF
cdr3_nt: TGTGCCAGCAGCTTTGTAGCTAGCGGGGGGACCGGGGAGCTGTTTTTT

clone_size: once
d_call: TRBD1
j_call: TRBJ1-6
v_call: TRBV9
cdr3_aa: CASSAYRGGNSPLHF
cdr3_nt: TGTGCCAGCAGCGCTTACAGGGGCGGCAATTCACCCCTCCACTTT

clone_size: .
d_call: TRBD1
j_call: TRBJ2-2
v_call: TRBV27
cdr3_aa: CASSKMGQNYTGELFF
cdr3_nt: TGTGCCAGCAGTAAGATGGGACAGAACTACACCGGGGAGCTGTTTTTT

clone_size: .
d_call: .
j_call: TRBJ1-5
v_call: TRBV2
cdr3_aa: CASSLEGASNQPQHF
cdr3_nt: TGTGCCAGCAGCTTGGAGGGCGCGAGCAATCAGCCCCAGCATTTT

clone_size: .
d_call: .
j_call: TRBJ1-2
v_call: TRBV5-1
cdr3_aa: CASSSDVGYGYTF
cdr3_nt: TGCGCCAGCAGCAGCGATGTGGGCTATGGCTACACCTTC

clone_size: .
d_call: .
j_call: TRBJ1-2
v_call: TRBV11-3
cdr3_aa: CASSPGLYYGYTF
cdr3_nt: TGTGCCAGCAGCCCCGGACTGTACTATGGCTACACCTTC

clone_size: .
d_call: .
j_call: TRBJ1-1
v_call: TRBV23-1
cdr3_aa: CASIPPYTNTEAFF
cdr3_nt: TGCGCCAGCATCCCCCCTTACACAAACACTGAAGCTTTCTTT

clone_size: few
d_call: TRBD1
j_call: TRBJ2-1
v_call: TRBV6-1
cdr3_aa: CASTGGNEQFF
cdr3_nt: TGTGCCAGCACAGGGGGTAATGAGCAGTTCTTC

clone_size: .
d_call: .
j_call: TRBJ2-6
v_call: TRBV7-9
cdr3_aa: CASSFRRSSGANVLTF
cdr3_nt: TGCGCCAGCAGCTTTAGGCGGAGCTCTGGGGCCAACGTCCTGACTTTC

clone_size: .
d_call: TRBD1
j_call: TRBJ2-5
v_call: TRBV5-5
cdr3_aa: CASSSRQGQTQYF
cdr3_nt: TGTGCCAGCAGCTCGAGACAGGGCCAGACCCAGTACTTC

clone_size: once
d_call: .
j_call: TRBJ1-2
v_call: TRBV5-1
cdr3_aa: CASSLARGVGDYTF
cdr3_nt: TGCGCCAGCAGCTTGGCGCGGGGGGTAGGGGACTACACCTTC

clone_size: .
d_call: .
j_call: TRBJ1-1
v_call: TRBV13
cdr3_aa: CASSLRAIPGDTEAFF
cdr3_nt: TGTGCCAGCAGCTTAAGAGCAATCCCGGGGGACACTGAAGCTTTCTTT

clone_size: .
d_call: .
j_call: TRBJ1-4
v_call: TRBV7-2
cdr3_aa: CASSLVGGGVANEKLFF
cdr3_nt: TGTGCCAGCAGCTTAGTCGGGGGTGGGGTGGCTAATGAAAAACTGTTTTTT

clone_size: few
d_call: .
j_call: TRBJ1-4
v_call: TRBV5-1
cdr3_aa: CASTQTVGATNEKLFF
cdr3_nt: TGCGCCAGCACCCAAACAGTGGGAGCAACTAATGAAAAACTGTTTTTT

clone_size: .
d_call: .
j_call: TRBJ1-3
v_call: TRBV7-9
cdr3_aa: CASSLFRDSGNTIYF
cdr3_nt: TGTGCCAGCAGCTTATTTCGGGACTCTGGAAACACCATATATTTT